The 25 T cell receptor beta chains listed next were all sequenced from one sample in a study of blood T cell repertoires in COVID-19. TCRdb's copy holds only in-frame clones and misses some; the assay was immunoSEQ multiplex PCR. Of approximately 15,000 clones listed, approximately 80% are singletons. Material: peripheral blood. These receptors originate from a woman in her 70s with active COVID-19.

The chain couples TRBV5-8 to TRBJ2-7; maybe TRBD1 (6 bases). The germline V gene encodes CDR1 SGHTS and CDR2 YDEGEE. With 3 bases removed from V and 1 base from J, the gap between germline ends came to 14 bases. The CDR3 contains 15 residues. In DNA form, the CDR3 reads TGTGCCAGCAGCTCCAGGGGCTACACTTCCTACGAGCAGTACTTC. Amino acids: CASSSRGYTSYEQYF. Variable domain in full (rest from reference TRBV5-8 and TRBJ2-7): EAGVTQSPTHLIKTRGQQATLRCSPISGHTSVYWYQQALGLGLQFLLWYDEGEERNRGNFPPRFSGRQFPNYSSELNVNALELEDSALYLCASSSRGYTSYEQYFGPGTRLTVT.

The chain is built from TRBV28 and TRBJ2-3; 12 nucleotides line up with TRBD2. Germline V gene lookup returns CDR1 MDHEN and CDR2 SYDVKM. Losses at the gene ends were 4 bases for V and 4 bases for J; bases not matched to a gene: 9. The CDR3 runs 17 residues. The DNA of the CDR3 is TGTGCCAGCAGTTCAATGAGACTAGCGGGAGATGCAGATACGCAGTATTTT. Its translation: CASSSMRLAGDADTQYF.

V and J are TRBV19 and TRBJ2-1; D possibly corresponds to TRBD2 (7 bases). Germline V gene sequence: CDR1 LNHDA, CDR2 SQIVND (reference sequence). Trimming removed 10 bases from V and 9 bases from J, with 22 bases in between. The CDR3 has 14 residues. Here the CDR3 DNA reads TGTGCCACTAATCCCGGGGGGCTGGAGGGTGAGCAGTTCTTC. Protein: CATNPGGLEGEQFF.

The CDR3 sequence: CSLHTGDEQYF. The CDR3 region has the DNA TGCAGCCTTCATACAGGGGACGAGCAGTACTTC. The rearrangement links TRBV29-1 to TRBJ2-7, with 7 bases lining up with TRBD1. V dropped 8 bases and J dropped 5; count of bases not matched to a gene: 6. Germline V gene sequence: CDR1 SQVTM, CDR2 ANQGSEA. This CDR3 has 11 residues.

V is TRBV10-2 and J is TRBJ2-1, with D possibly matching TRBD2 (6 bases). Deletions cut 8 bases from V and 2 bases from J, with 10 bases between. The CDR3 is made up of 13 amino acids. CDR1 is WSHSY and CDR2 is SAAADI in the germline V gene. The CDR3 is CASSGSTYNEQFF. CDR3 in DNA: TGCGCCAGCTCCGGGAGCACCTACAATGAGCAGTTCTTC.

The chain carries TRBV9 and TRBJ2-1; D may be TRBD1 (5 bases). V lost 0 bases to trimming and J lost 4 bases, with 5 bases between them. The CDR3 covers 13 residues. CDR1 and CDR2 from the germline V gene are SGDLS and YYNGEE. This chain's CDR3 is CASSVGQYNEQFF. CDR3 DNA sequence: TGTGCCAGCAGCGTAGGACAGTACAATGAGCAGTTCTTC.

V and J are TRBV7-3 and TRBJ1-3; a possible D gene is TRBD1 (5 bases). Germline assignment: CDR1 SGHTA and CDR2 FQGTGA. This CDR3 spans 15 amino acids. Trimming stripped 1 base from V and 4 bases from J, with 11 bases between. In DNA form, the CDR3 reads TGTGCCAGCAGCTTAATCGCAGGGTCGGGAAACACCATATATTTT. This gives the protein CASSLIAGSGNTIYF.

V is TRBV5-1 and J is TRBJ2-2; TRBD2 aligns across 14 bases. Germline CDR1 is SGHRS and CDR2 is YFSETQ. The ends lost 2 bases at V and 5 bases at J; junction bases unmatched: 5. This CDR3 has 17 residues. The CDR3 protein is CASSFGTSGSTTGELFF. DNA of the CDR3: TGCGCCAGCAGCTTCGGGACTAGCGGGAGTACGACCGGGGAGCTGTTTTTT.

The V call is TRBV5-4, the J call TRBJ2-1; tentatively, D is TRBD2 (6 bases). V lost 5 bases and J 4 bases, leaving 19 bases between the germline ends. The germline V gene has CDR1 SGHNT and CDR2 YYREEE (reference sequence). The CDR3 has 16 residues. The CDR3 region has the DNA TGTGCCAGCAGATCAGCCGGGGACTTCGATTACAATGAGCAGTTCTTC. Translating it yields CASRSAGDFDYNEQFF.

The chain employs TRBV2 and TRBJ2-1, with 8 nucleotides matching TRBD2. The CDR3 is 15 residues long. Germline CDR1 SNHLY, CDR2 FYNNEI. J was trimmed by 9 bases and V by 6 bases; bases with no gene match: 13. The CDR3 reads CASRPTGGGAGEQFF. The CDR3 DNA reads as TGTGCCAGCAGGCCGACCGGGGGGGGAGCGGGTGAGCAGTTCTTC. The whole variable domain, remainder taken from reference TRBV2 and TRBJ2-1, is EPEVTQTPSHQVTQMGQEVILRCVPISNHLYFYWYRQILGQKVEFLVSFYNNEISEKSEIFDDQFSVERPDGSNFTLKIRSTKLEDSAMYFCASRPTGGGAGEQFFGPGTRLTVL.

V and J are TRBV5-4 and TRBJ2-4; D might be TRBD2 (5 bases). Germline V gives CDR1 SGHNT, CDR2 YYREEE (reference sequence). The CDR3 has 15 amino acids. Trimming left V 0 bases short and J 4 bases short, with 11 bases between. CDR3 protein: CASSLAGDYKNIQYF. The CDR3 nucleotides are TGTGCCAGCAGCTTGGCCGGAGACTATAAAAACATTCAGTACTTC.

This clone was picked up one time. J is TRBJ2-7 and V is TRBV29-1; 7 nucleotides match TRBD2. The CDR3 loop spans 12 amino acids. From germline, CDR1 is SQVTM and CDR2 ANQGSEA. Trimming removed 6 bases from V and 6 bases from J; junction bases left unmatched: 8. The CDR3 reads CSVTGERGEQYF. The DNA of the CDR3 is TGCAGCGTGACCGGGGAGCGGGGCGAGCAGTACTTC.

The gene calls are TRBV2 and TRBJ2-7; tentative D call: TRBD1 (6 bases). Germline CDR1 reads SNHLY; CDR2 reads FYNNEI. Trimming shortened V by 5 bases and J by 4 bases, and 15 bases separated the two germline ends. This CDR3 has 14 residues. CDR3 sequence: CASSIQGNLYEQYF. CDR3 nucleotides: TGTGCCAGCAGTATACAGGGTAATTTGTACGAGCAGTACTTC.

J is TRBJ1-2 and V is TRBV7-2; 12 bases fit TRBD1. J was trimmed by 6 bases and V by 7 bases; bases with no gene match: 15. The CDR3 spans 17 residues. Germline-derived CDR1 and CDR2 are SGHTA and FQGNSA. The CDR3 protein is CASTFRMGQGALNGYTF. The DNA for the CDR3 is TGTGCCAGCACCTTTAGAATGGGACAGGGGGCGTTAAATGGCTACACCTTC.

The V call is TRBV10-3, the J call TRBJ2-2, with D perhaps TRBD1 (5 bases). Germline V gene lookup returns CDR1 ENHRY and CDR2 SYGVKD. The V and J ends lost 3 bases and 6 bases respectively, with 17 bases between them. This CDR3 comprises 16 residues. The CDR3: CAISDSRRVGPGELFF. CDR3 bases: TGTGCCATCAGTGACTCCCGCAGGGTTGGTCCCGGGGAGCTGTTTTTT.

The chain combines TRBV28 with TRBJ2-3, with 9 bases aligning to TRBD2. Germline values: CDR1 MDHEN, CDR2 SYDVKM. The CDR3 spans 14 residues. The V and J ends lost 7 bases and 6 bases, in that order; junction bases with no gene match: 8. CDR3 loop: CASIGGRGADTQYF. The CDR3 region has the DNA TGTGCCAGCATAGGCGGGAGGGGAGCGGATACGCAGTATTTT.

The chain links TRBV21-1 to TRBJ1-1. TRBV21-1 is designated a pseudogene. This CDR3 has 20 residues. CDR3 in amino acids: CASSPPSVGVPLWTNTEAFF. The DNA of the CDR3 is TGTGCCAGCAGCCCCCCCTCGGTTGGGGTCCCTTTATGGACTAACACTGAAGCTTTCTTT.

The genes are TRBV5-6 and TRBJ1-5; D is possibly TRBD1 (5 bases). Per the germline V gene, CDR1 is SGHDT and CDR2 is YYEEEE. V was shortened by 3 bases and J by 2 bases, with 12 bases between the two germline ends. The CDR3 covers 15 residues. The CDR3 bases are TGTGCCAGCAGCTGGGGGGGTGGCGGCAATCAGCCCCAGCATTTT. It is translated as CASSWGGGGNQPQHF.

Written as DNA, the CDR3 is TGTGCCAGCAGCCCGTTAGCGGGAGGGGGCTCCTACGAGCAGTACTTC. It specifies CASSPLAGGGSYEQYF. This chain joins TRBV11-2 and TRBJ2-7, with 11 nucleotides matching TRBD2. This CDR3 region has 16 residues. V lost 5 bases and J lost 0; bases outside the gene matches: 6. Germline-derived CDR1 and CDR2 are SGHAT and FQNNGV.

This clone was observed a handful of times. The chain joins TRBV7-2 to TRBJ2-2; 10 bases are a match to TRBD1. CDR3 length: 16 amino acids. Losses at the gene ends were 5 bases for V and 4 bases for J; bases not matched to a gene: 7. Per the germline V gene, CDR1 is SGHTA and CDR2 is FQGNSA. CDR3 loop: CASSPQTGGFTGELFF. In DNA form, the CDR3 reads TGTGCCAGCAGCCCGCAGACAGGGGGCTTCACCGGGGAGCTGTTTTTT.

The rearrangement uses TRBV5-6 and TRBJ2-6; 10 bases line up with TRBD1. The germline V gene has CDR1 SGHDT and CDR2 YYEEEE. J was trimmed by 3 bases and V by 5 bases; bases with no gene match: 5. CDR3 length equals 16 residues. CDR3 coding DNA: TGTGCCAGCAGAATGACAGGGGGCGGTGGGGCCAACGTCCTGACTTTC. Its translation: CASRMTGGGGANVLTF.

In DNA, the CDR3 is TGTGCCAGCAGCCAAGCGGCGGGAGGGCCGCGGGAGACCCAGTACTTC. Protein: CASSQAAGGPRETQYF. This chain uses TRBV3-1 (or the pseudogene TRBV3-2) with TRBJ2-5; 9 bases fit TRBD2. After removal of 1 base from V and 5 bases from J, the junction contained 8 bases not matched to a gene. The CDR3 runs to 16 residues. Germline CDR1 reads LGHDT; CDR2 reads YNNKEL (reference sequence).

The genes are TRBV5-6 and TRBJ2-5; 7 bases map to TRBD1. Unmatched junction bases numbered 0, after V lost 0 bases and J lost 7 bases. Germline lookup yields CDR1 SGHDT and CDR2 YYEEEE. The CDR3 runs to 12 residues. The CDR3 is CASSLDRGTQYF. In nucleotides, the CDR3 is TGTGCCAGCAGCTTGGACAGGGGGACCCAGTACTTC.

The chain is built from TRBV10-3 and TRBJ2-1, with 11 bases that match TRBD2. There are 16 residues in the CDR3. In germline, CDR1 is ENHRY, CDR2 SYGVKD. The junction had 14 bases not matched to a gene; V was cut back by 4 bases and J by 12 bases. The CDR3 protein is CAISAETSGTQGGQFF. The CDR3 DNA is TGTGCCATCAGTGCGGAGACTAGCGGGACTCAAGGGGGGCAGTTCTTC.

This chain connects TRBV5-1 to TRBJ2-5, with D perhaps matching TRBD1 (6 bases). Germline-derived CDR1 and CDR2 are SGHRS and YFSETQ. This CDR3 spans 14 amino acids. The V and J ends lost 0 bases and 7 bases respectively, with 13 bases between them. The CDR3 DNA reads TGCGCCAGCAGCTTGGCCGACCGCAGGGGGACCCAGTACTTC. This codes for CASSLADRRGTQYF. Supplemented by reference TRBV5-1 and TRBJ2-5, the full variable domain reads KAGVTQTPRYLIKTRGQQVTLSCSPISGHRSVSWYQQTPGQGLQFLFEYFSETQRNKGNFPGRFSGRQFSNSRSEMNVSTLELGDSALYLCASSLADRRGTQYFGPGTRLLVL.